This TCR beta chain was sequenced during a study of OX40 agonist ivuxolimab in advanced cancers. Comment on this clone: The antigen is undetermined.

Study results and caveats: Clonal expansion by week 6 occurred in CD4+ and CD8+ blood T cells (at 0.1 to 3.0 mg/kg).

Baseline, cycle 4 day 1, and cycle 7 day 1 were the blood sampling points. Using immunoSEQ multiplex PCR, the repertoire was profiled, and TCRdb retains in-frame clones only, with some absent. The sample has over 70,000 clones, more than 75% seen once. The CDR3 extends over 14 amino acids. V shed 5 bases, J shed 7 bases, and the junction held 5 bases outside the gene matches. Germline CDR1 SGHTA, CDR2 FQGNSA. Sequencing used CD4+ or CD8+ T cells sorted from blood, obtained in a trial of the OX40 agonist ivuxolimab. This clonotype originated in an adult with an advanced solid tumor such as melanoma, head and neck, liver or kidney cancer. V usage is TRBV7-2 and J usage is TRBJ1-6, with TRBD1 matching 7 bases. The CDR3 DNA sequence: TGTGCCAGCAGCCTACAGGGGTCAAATTCACCCCTCCACTTT. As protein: CASSLQGSNSPLHF. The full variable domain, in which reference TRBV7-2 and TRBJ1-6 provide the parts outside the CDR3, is GAGVSQSPSNKVTEKGKDVELRCDPISGHTALYWYRQSLGQGLEFLIYFQGNSAPDKSGLPSDRFSAERTGGSVSTLTIQRTQQEDSAVYLCASSLQGSNSPLHFGNGTRLTVT.